This is a list of T cell receptor beta chains from one sample in a study of T cell changes during pregnancy in multiple sclerosis. Generated by immunoSEQ multiplex PCR, the TCRdb table keeps only in-frame clones and is missing some. The sample yields 40,000 to 55,000 clones, almost 95% seen once. Sequenced material: CD8+ T cells from peripheral blood mononuclear cells, taken in the first trimester of pregnancy. Receptors were obtained from a female donor with multiple sclerosis, enrolled in a pregnancy study. Each CDR3 is given with its conserved first and last residue. A D gene is named only where the DNA matches it firmly. Not all rows give a size; the values are once, few, many and, for expanded clones, a class.

cdr3_nt cdr3_aa v_call cdr3_length d_call clone_size j_call
TGTGCCAGCACCCCGACGGGATCCTACAATGAGCAGTTCTTC CASTPTGSYNEQFF TRBV27 14 . . TRBJ2-1
TGTGCCAGCAGCTGGGTGGAGGGGACTGGGGAGGAGGATACGCAGTATTTT CASSWVEGTGEEDTQYF TRBV5-4 17 . . TRBJ2-3
TGTGCCAGCAGTTTGCAGGCAAATCAGCCCCAGCATTTT CASSLQANQPQHF TRBV6-5 13 . . TRBJ1-5
TGTGCCAGCAGTGAAGTCGTAGCGGATGGCTACAATGAGCAGTTCTTC CASSEVVADGYNEQFF TRBV2 16 . . TRBJ2-1
TGCGCCAGCACTTCTAGACAGGGCGCCTTCCCCGAGCAGTACTTC CASTSRQGAFPEQYF TRBV5-1 15 TRBD1 . TRBJ2-7
TGTGCCAGCAGTTTAGGGCAGGGGGGCTACGAGCAGTACTTC CASSLGQGGYEQYF TRBV27 14 . . TRBJ2-7
TGTGCCAGCAGCCCGACAGAGTACGAGCAGTACTTC CASSPTEYEQYF TRBV11-2 12 . . TRBJ2-7
TGTGCCAGCGGTAGCGGGAGGGGCTACAATGAGCAGTTCTTC CASGSGRGYNEQFF TRBV27 14 TRBD2 . TRBJ2-1
TGTGCCAGCAGCTTATTGGCCAATACCTACGAGCAGTACTTC CASSLLANTYEQYF TRBV5-4 14 . . TRBJ2-7
TGCGCCAGCAGCCATGGGACAGGCGCCTACGAGCAGTACTTC CASSHGTGAYEQYF TRBV4-1 14 TRBD1 . TRBJ2-7
TGTGCCACCAGCAGAGGCTCTAGCGGCACCTACGAGCAGTACTTC CATSRGSSGTYEQYF TRBV15 15 TRBD2 . TRBJ2-7
TGTGCCAGTAGTATTGATCCAGGGGGCTCTGAAGCTTTCTTT CASSIDPGGSEAFF TRBV19 14 TRBD1 . TRBJ1-1
TGCGCCAGCGGGACAGGGGCCTACGAGCAGTACTTC CASGTGAYEQYF TRBV5-1 12 TRBD1 . TRBJ2-7
TGTGCCAGCAGCTTGTCCTCTATCCATGACAATGAGCAGTTCTTC CASSLSSIHDNEQFF TRBV5-4 15 . . TRBJ2-1
TGTGCCAGCAGTTCCCGGGGATCCGACTACGAGCAGTACTTC CASSSRGSDYEQYF TRBV9 14 . many TRBJ2-7
TGTGCCAGCAGTTCCTACGGAAGCCCGACAGGGGGCGCCACTGAAGCTTTCTTT CASSSYGSPTGGATEAFF TRBV27 18 TRBD1 . TRBJ1-1